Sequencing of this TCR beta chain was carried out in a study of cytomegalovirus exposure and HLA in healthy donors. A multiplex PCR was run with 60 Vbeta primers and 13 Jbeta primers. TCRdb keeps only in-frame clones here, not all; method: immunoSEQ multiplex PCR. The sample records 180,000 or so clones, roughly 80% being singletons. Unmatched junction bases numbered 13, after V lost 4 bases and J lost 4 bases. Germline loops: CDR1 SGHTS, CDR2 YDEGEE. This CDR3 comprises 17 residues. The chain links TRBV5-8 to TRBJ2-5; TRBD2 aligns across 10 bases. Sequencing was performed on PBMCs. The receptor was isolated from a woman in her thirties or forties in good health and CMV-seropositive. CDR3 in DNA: TGTGCCAGCAGCACGGGAGGGCTAGCGGGAGTTTCAGAGACCCAGTACTTC. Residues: CASSTGGLAGVSETQYF.